This T cell receptor beta chain emerged from a study of cytomegalovirus exposure and HLA in healthy donors (TCRdb year 2017). Regarding the study in general: An earlier analysis of about 530 of the donors reported 276 Gb of sequence data and some 110 million unique TCR beta sequences obtained from around 190 million T cells. An early release covering over 500 HLA-typed donors comprised about 300 gigabases of sequencing data and approximately 85 million unique TCR sequences. The genetic ancestry cluster associated with self-reported Caucasian donors included about 84% of the 350 to 500 genotyped donors. The study aimed to test whether signatures of past pathogen exposure could be identified by cataloging public T cell receptors. The study used immunosequencing to profile the T cell repertoires of approximately 640 subjects and linked those repertoires to cytomegalovirus serostatus. Besides the first cohort of under 700 subjects, a separate validation cohort made up of 95 to 150 different subjects was used. To predict cytomegalovirus infection status, the study combined high-throughput TCR immunosequencing, statistical association of individual TCRs with disease status, and machine learning. To study patterns of TCR occurrence, a later analysis re-analyzed previously published TCR beta repertoires from just over 650 donors and added high-resolution HLA genotyping. In the later analysis, no new phenotypic data were used to find candidate immune exposures; instead, reliance was placed on TCR beta sequences and their occurrence across donors. An earlier analysis of 587 of the donors used high-throughput TCR beta sequencing to judge whether each TCR beta V gene segment behaved as functional or pseudogenic. Donor age, sex, ethnicity and CMV serostatus were compiled together with the repertoire data. Genome-wide SNP genotypes for about three fifths of the 666 donors were used in a later genetic analysis, which treated that subset as a discovery cohort. All discovery cohort repertoires had been generated using a single sequencing platform. Both class I and class II loci were covered by HLA typing, at four-digit resolution. The number of donors typed differed by locus, with roughly 620-640 for A, B, C, DRB1 and DQB1, 522 for DQA1, 600 to 610 for DPA1, and some 470 for DPB1. Because of strong linkage in the cohort, a handful of DR-DQ haplotypes were treated as single units for association and clustering. Among a few hundred genotyped donors of the cohort, an average of around 240,000 unique TCR beta nucleotide sequences were sequenced per donor, about a sixth of them non-productive. Overall study results and their limits: While some public TCRs were present in many individuals, most TCR sequences turned up only very rarely across donors. For the cohort, immune exposure information was limited to CMV serostatus. Strong co-occurrence of HLA alleles, especially DR and DQ, made assigning TCR associations to individual alleles difficult. In a later analysis, TCR association rates were found to vary across HLA loci, with the most associated TCRs seen for DRB1 alleles and the fewest for HLA-C alleles. The cohort was sequenced for TCR beta chains only, and without alpha or paired-chain data the features that could be detected were limited. Several of the top co-occurrence clusters appeared to be linked to parvovirus B19, influenza, CMV and Epstein-Barr virus, according to a later analysis. Correlated functional status among segregating V segments might reflect linkage disequilibrium, but an unknown experimental factor could not be ruled out. Three of the identified cytomegalovirus-associated TCR beta chains were confirmed in vitro to be specific for cytomegalovirus antigens. A further reported finding was that TCR beta sequences accurately predicted the HLA-A and HLA-B alleles for most subjects in the first cohort. Because some donors lacked HLA typing at each locus, the association tests relied only on the typed subset. In a later genetic analysis, fewer N-insertions in productive TCRs were reported among donors in an Asian-associated ancestry cluster than the roughly 700-donor mean. Because counts were too low, 15 or so rarely observed V segments, including chromosome 9 orphons, were excluded from the earlier analysis of several hundred of the donors. Most CMV-associated TCR beta chains appeared to be HLA-restricted in a later analysis, and the HLA associations seemed to be driven largely by CMV exposure. The authors suggested that the approach could potentially be extended to other disease states and immunological phenotypes. In an earlier analysis of about 600 of the donors, most TCR beta V segments appeared in productive rearrangements about 87% or about 30% of the time, broadly matching IMGT annotations. The classifier was reported to diagnose cytomegalovirus status with high specificity and sensitivity in both the original cohort and the validation cohort. V-gene and J-gene trimming of TCR beta chains was associated with a missense DCLRE1C variant in a later genetic analysis, and the association was replicated in an independent cohort. In a later analysis, HLA-associated TCR beta chains were found to be more clonally expanded and to have lower generation probabilities than equally common non-associated chains. Some IMGT-functional V segments, including TRBV6-2 and TRBV6-3, could not be told apart with the 87-base-pair reads, so those segments were excluded. The presence/absence analyses assumed that sequencing depth was roughly uniform across donors, and that assumption may not be true. The study listed over 150 TCR beta chains as associated with cytomegalovirus. A group of highly shared sequence variants was considered likely to be a technical artifact of the sequencing pipeline. In a later analysis, some 18,000 TCR beta sequences were associated with specific HLA alleles at a false discovery rate of 0.05.

Its CDR3 holds 13 amino acids, cysteine through phenylalanine. Only the CDR3 DNA is retained, 39 bases long and in frame from the first base. V is cut back by 4 bases and J by 4 bases, with 4 bases in the junction unmatched. CDR1 and CDR2, per the germline V gene (reference sequence), are SGHNT and YYREEE. The cohort consisted of some 730 healthy bone marrow donors. Cohort members were all nominally healthy when sampled, although unrecorded immune exposures were likely present. The donor tested CMV seronegative and was one of the 352 seronegative cohort members. A peripheral blood sample was collected from each donor, and TCR beta sequencing was performed on peripheral blood mononuclear cells. The Qiagen DNeasy Blood Extraction Kit was used to extract genomic DNA from the blood cell samples. The library was generated by the immunoSEQ multiplex PCR assay. For the multiplex PCR, a mixture combining 60 forward primers for TCR Vbeta segments and 13 reverse primers for TCR Jbeta segments was used. A multiplex PCR assay on genomic DNA amplified the CDR3 region of rearranged TCR beta genes. The amplified TCR beta libraries were sequenced on the Illumina HiSeq System as 87-base-pair reads. The paper's processing steps were these. Across the 670 or so repertoires, a later analysis counted about 81 million unique TCR beta chains, approximately 12 million of which were shared by at least two donors. To remove PCR and sequencing errors, raw reads were error-corrected and collapsed into unique sequences using a nearest-neighbor algorithm that merged closely related sequences. V, D and J gene segments were assigned by aligning CDR3 sequences to IMGT reference sequences. For a sequence to be retained, a match of at least six nucleotides was required to both a V gene segment and a J gene segment. Rearrangements were classified as productive when the CDR3 lacked stop codons and remained in frame with V and J, and all other rearrangements were classified as non-productive. Following IMGT convention, CDR3 was defined as the stretch from the second conserved V-encoded cysteine up to the conserved J-encoded phenylalanine. Sequences without an unambiguous match to a single V gene segment were excluded from the earlier analysis of about 640 of the donors. In an earlier analysis of roughly 600 of the donors, a V segment was called functional when productive rearrangements were above 56.7%, and segregating when the standard deviation between donors exceeded 5%. A statistical classification framework was built to diagnose cytomegalovirus status from the catalog of TCR beta chain sequences. A later analysis assigned V and J genes by comparing TCR nucleotide sequences with IMGT/GENE-DB human TR gene sequences. A later analysis assigned CDR3 sequences and most-parsimonious VDJ recombination scenarios with the TCRdist pipeline. In a later analysis, each TCR beta chain was defined by its CDR3 amino acid sequence together with its V-gene family, and reads lacking a unique V-gene family were excluded. To address suspected cross-contamination and a sequencing artifact, a later analysis removed approximately 590 highly shared, low-generation-probability nucleotide sequences. In a later analysis, a clonal expansion index was calculated for each public chain from normalized within-repertoire ranks of inferred template counts. In a later analysis, generation probabilities were computed using a VDJ recombination model fitted to out-of-frame rearrangements, and the results were checked against IGoR. Hypergeometric tests were used in a later analysis to score TCR-TCR, TCR-HLA and TCR-CMV co-occurrence, with a repertoire-size bias correction applied to the TCR pairs. False discovery rates were estimated in a later analysis by permuting HLA or CMV assignments 20 times. In a later analysis, co-occurring TCRs were grouped using DBSCAN, with TCRdist sequence similarity added in when clustering inside HLA-allele-positive subsets. For co-occurrence clustering, repertoires with fewer than 30,000 or more than 120,000 public chains were excluded, along with about five repertoires with anomalous nucleotide sharing. This immuneACCESS table, as held by TCRdb, lists in-frame sequences with V and J called but not all clones. Of the missing ones, under half trace to an unresolved V gene in checked studies; the others have no known cause. The D gene and trimming were derived from the DNA, and the V and J assignments and clone size from that table. The table for this sample lists 150,000 to 200,000 clones; more than 65% of them were counted only once. Roughly 1.9% of the sample rests with the top ten.

About this clone itself: This receptor's antigen is unknown. No clone much larger than this one lies a single base away; base qualities are absent.

The source material was PBMCs. The TCR sequence derives from a woman between 25 and 40 years old in good health and CMV-seronegative. The chain joins TRBV5-4 to TRBJ1-2; TRBD1 lines up with 7 middle nucleotides. The CDR3 protein is CASSATGAYGYTF. DNA sequence: TGTGCCAGCAGCGCCACAGGGGCCTATGGCTACACCTTC.